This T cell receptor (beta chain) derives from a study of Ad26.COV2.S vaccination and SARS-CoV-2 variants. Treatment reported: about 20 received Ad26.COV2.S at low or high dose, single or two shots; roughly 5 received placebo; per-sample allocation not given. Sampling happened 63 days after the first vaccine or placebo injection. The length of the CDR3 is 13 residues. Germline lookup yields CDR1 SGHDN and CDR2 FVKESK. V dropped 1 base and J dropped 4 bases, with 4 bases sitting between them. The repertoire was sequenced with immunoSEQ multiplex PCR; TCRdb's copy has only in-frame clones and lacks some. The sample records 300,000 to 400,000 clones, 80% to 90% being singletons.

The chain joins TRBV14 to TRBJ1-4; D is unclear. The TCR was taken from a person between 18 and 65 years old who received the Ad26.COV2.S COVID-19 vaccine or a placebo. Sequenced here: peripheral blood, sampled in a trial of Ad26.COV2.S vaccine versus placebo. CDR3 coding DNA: TGTGCCAGCAGCCAAGGGGGTAATGAAAAACTGTTTTTT. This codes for CASSQGGNEKLFF. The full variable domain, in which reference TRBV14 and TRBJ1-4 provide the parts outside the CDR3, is EAGVTQFPSHSVIEKGQTVTLRCDPISGHDNLYWYRRVMGKEIKFLLHFVKESKQDESGMPNNRFLAERTGGTYSTLKVQPAELEDSGVYFCASSQGGNEKLFFGSGTQLSVL.